These 24 T cell receptor beta chains came from one sample sequenced in a study of cytomegalovirus exposure and HLA in healthy donors. It was with 60 Vbeta and 13 Jbeta primers that the PCR ran. The method was immunoSEQ multiplex PCR; TCRdb's version includes in-frame clones alone and lacks a portion of them. Of roughly 100,000 clones detected, 50% to 70% appear once; the ten largest clones hold 4.5% to 5%. Sequencing input: PBMCs. Receptors originate from a human donor in good health.

CDR3 sequence reads: CASSLTGNFDYEQYF. The DNA of the CDR3 is TGTGCCAGTAGTTTGACAGGGAATTTTGACTACGAGCAGTACTTC. The rearrangement links TRBV19 to TRBJ2-7, with 7 nucleotides matching TRBD1. The CDR3 is made up of 15 amino acids. In germline, CDR1 is LNHDA, CDR2 SQIVND (reference sequence). V lost 5 bases to trimming and J lost 3 bases; unmatched junction nucleotides: 10.

The J gene is TRBJ1-4, the V gene TRBV7-9; TRBD1 is a possible D gene (5 bases). This CDR3 comprises 16 residues. The V end lost 5 bases, the J end lost 4 bases, and 17 bases lay between the germline ends. Per the germline V gene, CDR1 is SEHNR and CDR2 is FQNEAQ (reference sequence). CDR3 nucleotides: TGTGCCAGCAGCACCCTACTTGACGGGGGTAATGAAAAACTGTTTTTT. Translating it yields CASSTLLDGGNEKLFF.

V gene TRBV6-5 combines with J gene TRBJ2-7, with D possibly matching TRBD2 (5 bases). CDR3 length: 14 amino acids. Germline CDR1 and CDR2: MNHEY and SVGAGI. V was clipped by 4 bases and J by 1 base, with 11 bases between them. This CDR3 is CASSSPGMSYEQYF. CDR3 nucleotide sequence: TGTGCCAGCAGTTCGCCCGGGATGTCCTACGAGCAGTACTTC.

The J gene is TRBJ1-4, the V gene TRBV7-6; 8 nucleotides agree with TRBD1. The CDR3 length is 15 residues. Germline-derived CDR1 and CDR2 are SGHVS and FNYEAQ. The junction had 4 bases not matched to a gene; V was cut back by 5 bases and J by 2 bases. For the CDR3, the DNA is TGTGCCAGCAGCGCACAGGGGGGGACTAATGAAAAACTGTTTTTT. The encoded protein is CASSAQGGTNEKLFF.

This clone was picked up a small number of times. The V call is TRBV19, the J call TRBJ2-1; 9 bases are a match to TRBD2. This CDR3 is built from 15 residues. From germline, CDR1 is LNHDA and CDR2 SQIVND (reference sequence). Unmatched junction bases numbered 8, after V lost 3 bases and J lost 8 bases. In DNA, the CDR3 is TGTGCCAGTAGTATTTTGGCGGGAGGGCGGCATGAGCAGTTCTTC. Its translation: CASSILAGGRHEQFF.

The CDR3 DNA reads as TGTGCCAGTAGCCTCGGAGGAGATACGCAGTATTTT. Its protein product is CASSLGGDTQYF. This chain links TRBV19 with TRBJ2-3; tentative D call: TRBD2 (5 bases). The CDR3 covers 12 residues. Germline V gene lookup returns CDR1 LNHDA and CDR2 SQIVND (reference sequence). Trimming left V 6 bases short and J 5 bases short, with 9 bases between.

This chain joins TRBV18 and TRBJ1-1, with D possibly TRBD1 on 5 matching bases. The CDR3 contains 16 residues. Germline values: CDR1 KGHSH, CDR2 LQKENI. V was pared by 0 bases and J by 5 bases, with 16 bases between. The CDR3 loop reads CASSPPLQGRRTEAFF. The CDR3 DNA follows: TGTGCCAGCTCACCACCTTTGCAGGGCCGGCGGACTGAAGCTTTCTTT.

Comments on this clone: At one boundary the junction diverges from the germline segment, which might be a read error. J is TRBJ2-1 and V is TRBV7-9, with 11 bases identical to TRBD2. CDR1 is SEHNR, CDR2 FQNEAQ, per germline (reference sequence). The CDR3 is 14 amino acids. The CDR3 is CASSIAGGLNEQFF. DNA for the CDR3: TGTGCCAGCAGCATAGCGGGAGGGCTAAATGAGCAGTTCTTC.

The V gene is TRBV13, the J gene TRBJ1-4; 7 nucleotides match TRBD1. V shed 5 bases and J 5 bases; nucleotides not matched to a gene: 5. The CDR3 has 14 amino acids. CDR1 PRHDT and CDR2 FYEKMQ come from the germline V gene (reference sequence). Written as DNA, the CDR3 is TGTGCCAGCAGCGAACAGGGGAACAATGAAAAACTGTTTTTT. Translated, it gives CASSEQGNNEKLFF.

This chain joins TRBV5-1 and TRBJ1-1; 8 bases align to TRBD1. The V and J ends lost 1 base and 6 bases, in that order; junction bases with no gene match: 11. CDR1 SGHRS and CDR2 YFSETQ come from the germline V gene. The CDR3 is made up of 16 amino acids. The CDR3 region is CASSLNPGGARAEAFF. In nucleotides, the CDR3 is TGCGCCAGCAGCTTGAACCCAGGGGGCGCCAGGGCTGAAGCTTTCTTT.

V is TRBV19 and J is TRBJ2-3; tentative D call: TRBD1 (6 bases). Germline V gene data show CDR1 as LNHDA and CDR2 as SQIVND (reference sequence). The CDR3 covers 14 residues. V lost 4 bases, J lost 2 bases, and 10 bases lay in between. The CDR3 nucleotides are TGTGCCAGTAGTAAGGACAGAGACACAGATACGCAGTATTTT. Translated: CASSKDRDTDTQYF.

The genes are TRBV6-1 and TRBJ1-6; TRBD1 matches 8 bases. The ends lost 8 bases at V and 6 bases at J; junction bases unmatched: 9. The CDR3 sequence is 15 residues long. Germline-derived CDR1 and CDR2 are MNHNS and SASEGT. CDR3 DNA sequence: TGTGCCAGCGCCCCGGACAGGGCCTTTAATTCACCCCTCCACTTT. It encodes CASAPDRAFNSPLHF.

This clone came up a few times. V gene TRBV5-1 combines with J gene TRBJ2-2, with 7 bases aligning to TRBD2. Trimming took 0 bases from V and 3 from J; bases not matched to a gene: 8. This CDR3 has 17 residues. The germline gives CDR1 SGHRS, CDR2 YFSETQ. The DNA for the CDR3 is TGCGCCAGCAGCTTGGAGTCGAGCGGGATCCACACCGGGGAGCTGTTTTTT. It is translated as CASSLESSGIHTGELFF.

This clone was detected only a few times. The chain uses TRBV5-4 and TRBJ1-3, with a possible D match to TRBD1 (5 bases). The germline gives CDR1 SGHNT, CDR2 YYREEE (reference sequence). Trimming took 3 bases from V and 0 from J, leaving 7 bases between them. The CDR3 contains 14 residues. CDR3 sequence: CASSWGASGNTIYF. The CDR3 DNA follows: TGTGCCAGCAGCTGGGGCGCCTCTGGAAACACCATATATTTT.

The chain is built from TRBV7-9 and TRBJ2-5, with D perhaps matching TRBD1 (6 bases). Judging by the DNA end, TRBJ2-7 fits better; the J call may be wrong. The CDR3 totals 13 residues. Germline assignment: CDR1 SEHNR and CDR2 FQNEAQ (reference sequence). CDR3 nucleotide sequence: TGTGCCAGCAGCCGAGGGGGCTCCTACGAGCAGTACTTC. Its protein is CASSRGGSYEQYF.

This sequence joins TRBV2 and TRBJ1-1; D possibly corresponds to TRBD1 (5 bases). Germline V gene data show CDR1 as SNHLY and CDR2 as FYNNEI. V was trimmed by 4 bases and J by 0 bases, leaving 9 bases between them. CDR3 length: 14 amino acids. The CDR3 sequence: CASSVKGMNTEAFF. CDR3 nucleotide sequence: TGTGCCAGCAGTGTGAAGGGGATGAACACTGAAGCTTTCTTT.

The CDR3: CASSKNRVSNQPQHF. The CDR3 bases are TGTGCCAGTAGTAAGAACAGGGTGAGCAATCAGCCCCAGCATTTT. The genes are TRBV19 and TRBJ1-5; weak D call: TRBD1 (6 bases). Germline CDR1 reads LNHDA; CDR2 reads SQIVND (reference sequence). Trimming left V 4 bases short and J 1 base short, with 11 bases between. The length of the CDR3 is 15 residues.

This clone has just a few counts. The gene calls are TRBV14 and TRBJ1-2, with a possible D match to TRBD1 (6 bases). With 2 bases removed from V and 4 bases from J, the gap between germline ends came to 14 bases. Germline-derived CDR1 and CDR2 are SGHDN and FVKESK. This CDR3 contains 15 residues. DNA for the CDR3: TGTGCCAGCAGCCAAAGCCGGGCACAGGGCTATGGCTACACCTTC. It translates to CASSQSRAQGYGYTF.

J is TRBJ2-2 and V is TRBV6-4; D possibly corresponds to TRBD2 (6 bases). Trimming left V 0 bases short and J 5 bases short, with 16 bases between. There are 17 residues in the CDR3. The V gene's germline CDR1 is MRHNA and CDR2 SNTAGT. CDR3 coding DNA: TGTGCCAGCAGTGACTCGATTGGGTCGGGGGAGACCGGGGAGCTGTTTTTT. It yields the protein CASSDSIGSGETGELFF.

The rearrangement joins TRBV5-1 to TRBJ2-5; 12 bases agree with TRBD2. Per germline, CDR1 SGHRS and CDR2 YFSETQ. Losses at the gene ends were 1 base for V and 9 bases for J; bases not matched to a gene: 13. This CDR3 has 17 residues. The CDR3 region is CASSLKLAGGPMEAQYF. The CDR3 region has the DNA TGCGCCAGCAGCTTGAAGCTAGCGGGAGGGCCAATGGAGGCCCAGTACTTC.

This chain uses TRBV5-1 with TRBJ2-5; D perhaps matches TRBD1 (5 bases). The J call may be faulty, since TRBJ2-7 better matches the DNA end. This CDR3 is built from 14 residues. From germline, CDR1 is SGHRS and CDR2 YFSETQ. The CDR3 region is CASSVVQGPYEQYF. CDR3 in DNA: TGCGCCAGCAGCGTCGTCCAGGGTCCCTACGAGCAGTACTTC.

This chain links TRBV4-1 with TRBJ2-3; TRBD2 is a possible D gene (7 bases). V was cut by 0 bases and J by 3 bases, with 16 bases left in between. Germline lookup yields CDR1 MGHRA and CDR2 YSYEKL. CDR3 length: 17 residues. The CDR3 sequence is CASSQDAGASLTDTQYF. For the CDR3, the DNA is TGCGCCAGCAGCCAAGATGCGGGGGCTAGCTTGACAGATACGCAGTATTTT.

This clone was seen only a few times. The gene calls are TRBV28 and TRBJ2-5, with 11 nucleotides matching TRBD1. Germline CDR1 is MDHEN and CDR2 is SYDVKM. V lost 7 bases to trimming and J lost 5 bases; unmatched junction nucleotides: 6. The CDR3 extends over 14 amino acids. CDR3 sequence: CASKRTGGKETQYF. The CDR3 nucleotides read TGTGCCAGCAAAAGGACAGGGGGCAAGGAGACCCAGTACTTC.

CDR3 in DNA: TGTGCCACCAGCAGAGTGCAGTCGATACAGCCCCAGCATTTT. It encodes CATSRVQSIQPQHF. The chain employs TRBV15 and TRBJ1-5; D ambiguous. V was clipped by 1 base and J by 7 bases, with 11 bases between them. The V gene's germline CDR1 is LNHNV and CDR2 YYDKDF (reference sequence). CDR3 length: 14 amino acids.